Ten or more counts support the clone carrying this TCR beta chain. Its antigen is undetermined. V shed 8 bases, J shed 6 bases, and the junction held 8 bases outside the gene matches. The CDR3 covers 13 residues. Germline-derived CDR1 and CDR2 are SGHVS and FQNEAQ. This entry comes from a study of T-cell reconstitution after alpha-beta-depleted transplantation in children. Regarding the study as a whole: A year had passed since transplant, and T-cell counts and diversity by then came mostly from newly produced T cells. About two months after transplant, alpha-beta T cells reportedly came from several hundred expanded graft clones. Diversity of TCRbeta at day 60 was high in some patients, arising from surviving recipient T cells and thymic progenitors.

TCRbeta library construction was performed incorporating unique molecular identifiers. TCRdb reprocessed the PCR reads with MiXCR, giving one entry per CDR3 protein. The sample shows fewer than 700,000 distinct CDR3 sequences, under 25% of them seen only once. The sequencing here drew on PBMCs, mostly from graft donor cells, taken 360 days after TCRalphabeta/CD19-depleted stem cell transplant. The origin of this receptor is a boy less than two years old who had a stem cell transplant for acute myeloid leukemia, so the T cells may come from the graft donor. The chain has TRBV7-8 and TRBJ2-3, with 7 bases identical to TRBD1. The CDR3 bases are TGTGCCAGCCGCAACAGGGGACCTGATACGCAGTATTTT. The encoded protein is CASRNRGPDTQYF.